The 6 T cell receptor beta chains in this list originate from one sample, sequenced in a study of cytomegalovirus exposure and HLA in healthy donors. Sequenced by immunoSEQ multiplex PCR; TCRdb stores in-frame clones only, minus some. This sample has approximately 180,000 clones, with around nine tenths found just once. The sample was PBMCs. All receptors derive from a woman in her 30s in good health and CMV-seronegative.

The genes are TRBV5-4 and TRBJ1-3; the D is unclear. This CDR3 is built from 16 residues. The germline V and J ends were trimmed by 0 bases and 0 bases, with 10 bases remaining between them. CDR1 is SGHNT, CDR2 YYREEE, per germline (reference sequence). Here the CDR3 reads CASSLAADSSGNTIYF. CDR3 nucleotide sequence: TGTGCCAGCAGCTTGGCTGCAGATTCCTCTGGAAACACCATATATTTT. The full variable domain, rest sourced from reference TRBV5-4 and TRBJ1-3, is ETGVTQSPTHLIKTRGQQVTLRCSSQSGHNTVSWYQQALGQGPQFIFQYYREEENGRGNFPPRFSGLQFPNYSSELNVNALELDDSALYLCASSLAADSSGNTIYFGEGSWLTVV.

CDR3 residues: CASSQRSPGELFF. CDR3 sequence (DNA): TGTGCCAGCAGCCAGCGTTCTCCGGGGGAGCTGTTTTTT. The chain joins TRBV16 to TRBJ2-2; D unclear. With 3 bases removed from V and 8 bases from J, the gap between germline ends came to 10 bases. Germline V gives CDR1 KGHSY, CDR2 FQNENV. This CDR3 is built from 13 residues.

The chain combines TRBV27 with TRBJ1-2; D is possibly TRBD1 (5 bases). Germline V gene data show CDR1 as MNHEY and CDR2 as SMNVEV (reference sequence). CDR3 size: 15 residues. V was shortened by 3 bases and J by 4 bases, with 15 bases between the two germline ends. The CDR3: CASSLDRGTVYGYTF. Written as DNA, the CDR3 is TGTGCCAGCAGTTTGGATAGGGGCACAGTCTATGGCTACACCTTC.

The CDR3 reads CASSSRDRNQPQHF. As DNA, the CDR3 is TGTGCCAGCAGTTCCCGGGACAGAAATCAGCCCCAGCATTTT. The chain links TRBV25-1 to TRBJ1-5; 7 bases fit TRBD1. This CDR3 spans 14 amino acids. The V gene end was trimmed by 5 bases and the J gene end by 4 bases; junction bases not matched to a gene: 5. Germline V gene lookup returns CDR1 MGHDK and CDR2 SYGVNS. Supplemented by reference TRBV25-1 and TRBJ1-5, the full variable domain reads EADIYQTPRYLVIGTGKKITLECSQTMGHDKMYWYQQDPGMELHLIHYSYGVNSTEKGDLSSESTVSRIRTEHFPLTLESARPSHTSQYLCASSSRDRNQPQHFGDGTRLSIL.

The rearrangement links TRBV5-1 to TRBJ2-3, with 10 bases aligning to TRBD2. Germline V gives CDR1 SGHRS, CDR2 YFSETQ. With 0 bases clipped from V and 1 base from J, the junction kept 11 bases outside the gene matches. CDR3 length equals 19 residues. The CDR3 DNA follows: TGCGCCAGCAGCTTGGGGCTAGCGGGGGTGCAAATGGGCACAGATACGCAGTATTTT. Its protein is CASSLGLAGVQMGTDTQYF.

This chain uses TRBV18 with TRBJ1-4; D is undetermined. V lost 1 base and J lost 8, with 8 bases in between. Germline V gene lookup returns CDR1 KGHSH and CDR2 LQKENI. The CDR3 sequence is 13 residues long. The CDR3 is CASSPRSGEKLFF. The CDR3 DNA is TGTGCCAGCTCACCACGGTCGGGGGAAAAACTGTTTTTT.